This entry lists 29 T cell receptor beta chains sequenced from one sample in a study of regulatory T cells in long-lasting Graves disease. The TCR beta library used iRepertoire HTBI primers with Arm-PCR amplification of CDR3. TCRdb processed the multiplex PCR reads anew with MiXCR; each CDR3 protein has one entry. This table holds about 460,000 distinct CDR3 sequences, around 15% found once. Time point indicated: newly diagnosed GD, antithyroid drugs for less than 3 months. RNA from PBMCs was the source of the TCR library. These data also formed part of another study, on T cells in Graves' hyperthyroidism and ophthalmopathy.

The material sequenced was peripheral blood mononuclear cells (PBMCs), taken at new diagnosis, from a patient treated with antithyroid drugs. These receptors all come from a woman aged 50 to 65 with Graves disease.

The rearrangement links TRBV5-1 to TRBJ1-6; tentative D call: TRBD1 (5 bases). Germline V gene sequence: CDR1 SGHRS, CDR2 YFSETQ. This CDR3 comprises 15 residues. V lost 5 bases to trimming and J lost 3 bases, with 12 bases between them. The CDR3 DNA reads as TGCGCCAGCAGAGGAGGGGCTTTCTATAATTCACCCCTCCACTTT. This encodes CASRGGAFYNSPLHF.

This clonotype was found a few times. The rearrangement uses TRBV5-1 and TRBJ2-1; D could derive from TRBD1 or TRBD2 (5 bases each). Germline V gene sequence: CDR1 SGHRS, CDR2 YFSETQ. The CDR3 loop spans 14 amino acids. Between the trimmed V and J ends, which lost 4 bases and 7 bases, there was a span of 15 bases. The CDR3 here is CASSQNDGGNEQFF. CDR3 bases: TGCGCCAGCAGCCAAAATGATGGGGGAAATGAGCAGTTCTTC. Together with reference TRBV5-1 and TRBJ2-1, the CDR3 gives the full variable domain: KAGVTQTPRYLIKTRGQQVTLSCSPISGHRSVSWYQQTPGQGLQFLFEYFSETQRNKGNFPGRFSGRQFSNSRSEMNVSTLELGDSALYLCASSQNDGGNEQFFGPGTRLTVL.

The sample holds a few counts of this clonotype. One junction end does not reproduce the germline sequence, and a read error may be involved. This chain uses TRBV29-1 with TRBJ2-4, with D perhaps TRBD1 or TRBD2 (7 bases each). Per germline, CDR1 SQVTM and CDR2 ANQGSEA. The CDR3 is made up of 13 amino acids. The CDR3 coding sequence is TGCAGCGTCGCCGGGGAGGGGGCTGCTTCTCTGAACTTC. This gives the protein CSVAGEGAASLNF. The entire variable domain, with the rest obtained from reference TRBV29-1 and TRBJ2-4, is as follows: SAVISQKPSRDICQRGTSLTIQCQVDSQVTMMFWYRQQPGQSLTLIATANQGSEATYESGFVIDKFPISRPNLTFSTLTVSNMSPEDSSIYLCSVAGEGAASLNFGAGTRLSVL.

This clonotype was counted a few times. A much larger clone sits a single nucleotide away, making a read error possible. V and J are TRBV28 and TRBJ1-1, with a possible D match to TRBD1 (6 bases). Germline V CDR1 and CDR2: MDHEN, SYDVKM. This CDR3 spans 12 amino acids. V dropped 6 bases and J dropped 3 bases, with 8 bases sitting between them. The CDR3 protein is CASRGGDTEAFF. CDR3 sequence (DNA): TGTGCCAGCAGGGGGGGCGACACTGAAGCTTTCTTT.

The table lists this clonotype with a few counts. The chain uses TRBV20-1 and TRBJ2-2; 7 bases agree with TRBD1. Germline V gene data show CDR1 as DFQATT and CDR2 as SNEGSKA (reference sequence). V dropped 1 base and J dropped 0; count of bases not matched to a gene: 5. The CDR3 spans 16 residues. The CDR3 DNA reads TGCAGTGCTAGAGGAGGGCAGGGGGCGAACACCGGGGAGCTGTTTTTT. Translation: CSARGGQGANTGELFF.

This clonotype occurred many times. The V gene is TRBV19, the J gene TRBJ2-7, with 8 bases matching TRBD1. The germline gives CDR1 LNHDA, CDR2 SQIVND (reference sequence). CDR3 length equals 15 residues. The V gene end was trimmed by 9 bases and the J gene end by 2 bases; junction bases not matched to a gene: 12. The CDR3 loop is CASRHRGTGTYEQYF. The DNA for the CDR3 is TGTGCCAGCCGTCACCGGGGGACAGGAACCTACGAGCAGTACTTC.

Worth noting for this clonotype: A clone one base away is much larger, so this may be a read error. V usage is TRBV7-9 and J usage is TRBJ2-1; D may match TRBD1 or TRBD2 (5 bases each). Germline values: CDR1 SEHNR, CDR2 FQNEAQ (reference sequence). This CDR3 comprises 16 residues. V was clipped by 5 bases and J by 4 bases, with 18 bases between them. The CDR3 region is CASSLRDGDEYNEQFF. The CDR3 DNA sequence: TGTGCCAGCAGCCTAAGGGACGGGGACGAGTACAATGAGCAGTTCTTC.

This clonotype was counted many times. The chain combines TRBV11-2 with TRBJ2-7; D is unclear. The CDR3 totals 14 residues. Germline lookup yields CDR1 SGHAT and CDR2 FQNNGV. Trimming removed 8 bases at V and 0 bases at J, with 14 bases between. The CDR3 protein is CASRSLRSSYEQYF. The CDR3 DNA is TGTGCCAGCCGCAGCTTACGGTCCTCCTACGAGCAGTACTTC.

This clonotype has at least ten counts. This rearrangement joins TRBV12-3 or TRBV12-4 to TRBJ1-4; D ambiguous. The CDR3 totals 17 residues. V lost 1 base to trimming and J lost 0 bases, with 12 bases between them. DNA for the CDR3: TGTGCCAGCAGTTTAGGGAGGGTCATTACAACTAATGAAAAACTGTTTTTT. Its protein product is CASSLGRVITTNEKLFF.

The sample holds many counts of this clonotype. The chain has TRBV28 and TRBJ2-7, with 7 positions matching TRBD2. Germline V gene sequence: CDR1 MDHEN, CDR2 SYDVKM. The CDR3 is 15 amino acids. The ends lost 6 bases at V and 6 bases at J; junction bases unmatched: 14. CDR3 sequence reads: CASSPTLGRSLEQYF. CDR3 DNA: TGTGCCAGCAGCCCCACTCTCGGGAGGAGTCTCGAGCAGTACTTC.

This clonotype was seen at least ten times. The CDR3 here is CASRIPRQGNTEAFF. The DNA for the CDR3 is TGTGCCAGCAGGATACCCAGACAGGGGAACACTGAAGCTTTCTTT. J is TRBJ1-1 and V is TRBV28; 7 nucleotides match TRBD1. Germline-derived CDR1 and CDR2 are MDHEN and SYDVKM. After removal of 6 bases from V and 1 base from J, the junction contained 8 bases not matched to a gene. The CDR3 is 15 amino acids.

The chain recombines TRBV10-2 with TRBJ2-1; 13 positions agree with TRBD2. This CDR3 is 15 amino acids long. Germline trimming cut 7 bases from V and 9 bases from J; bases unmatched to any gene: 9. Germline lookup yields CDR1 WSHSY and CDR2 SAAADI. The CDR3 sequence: CASNGLAGDWGEQFF. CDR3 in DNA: TGCGCCAGCAATGGACTAGCGGGAGACTGGGGTGAGCAGTTCTTC.

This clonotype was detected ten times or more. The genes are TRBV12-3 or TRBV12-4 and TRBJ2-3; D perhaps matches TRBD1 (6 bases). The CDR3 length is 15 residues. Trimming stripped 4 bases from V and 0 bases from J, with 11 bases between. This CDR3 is CASSYRATSTDTQYF. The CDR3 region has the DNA TGTGCCAGCAGTTACAGGGCTACTAGCACAGATACGCAGTATTTT.

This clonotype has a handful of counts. CDR3 protein: CASSEGQDTDTQYF. Here the CDR3 DNA reads TGTGCCAGCAGTGAGGGACAGGACACAGATACGCAGTATTTT. This chain joins TRBV6-2 or TRBV6-3 and TRBJ2-3; 8 bases align to TRBD1. Germline V CDR1 and CDR2: MNHEY, SVGEGT. This CDR3 is built from 14 residues. Trimming took 5 bases from V and 2 from J; bases not matched to a gene: 3.

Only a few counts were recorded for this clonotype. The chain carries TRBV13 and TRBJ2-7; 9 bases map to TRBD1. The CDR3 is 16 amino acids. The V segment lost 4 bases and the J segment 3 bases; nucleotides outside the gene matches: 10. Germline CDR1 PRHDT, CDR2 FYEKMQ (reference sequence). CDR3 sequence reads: CASSSAGTGYLYEQYF. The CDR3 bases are TGTGCCAGCAGCTCCGCCGGGACAGGGTACCTCTACGAGCAGTACTTC.

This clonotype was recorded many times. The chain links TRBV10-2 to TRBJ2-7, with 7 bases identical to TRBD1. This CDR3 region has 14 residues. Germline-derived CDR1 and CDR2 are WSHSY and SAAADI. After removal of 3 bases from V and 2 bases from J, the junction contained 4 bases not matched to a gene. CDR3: CASSDTGAPYEQYF. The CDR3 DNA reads TGCGCCAGCAGTGACACAGGGGCCCCCTACGAGCAGTACTTC.

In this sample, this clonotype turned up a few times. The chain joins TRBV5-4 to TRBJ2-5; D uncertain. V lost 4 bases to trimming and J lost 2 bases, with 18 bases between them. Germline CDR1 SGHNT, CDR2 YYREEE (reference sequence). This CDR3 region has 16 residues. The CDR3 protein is CASSKSKGSLQETQYF. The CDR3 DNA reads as TGTGCCAGCAGCAAATCTAAGGGATCACTTCAAGAGACCCAGTACTTC. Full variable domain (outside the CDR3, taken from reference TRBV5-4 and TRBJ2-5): ETGVTQSPTHLIKTRGQQVTLRCSSQSGHNTVSWYQQALGQGPQFIFQYYREEENGRGNFPPRFSGLQFPNYSSELNVNALELDDSALYLCASSKSKGSLQETQYFGPGTRLLVL.

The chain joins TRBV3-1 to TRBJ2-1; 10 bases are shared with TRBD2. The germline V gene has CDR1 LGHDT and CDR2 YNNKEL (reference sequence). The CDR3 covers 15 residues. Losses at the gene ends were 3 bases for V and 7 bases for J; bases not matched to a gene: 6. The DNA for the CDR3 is TGTGCCAGCAGCCAGGGGCTAGCGGGAGCAAATGAGCAGTTCTTC. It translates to CASSQGLAGANEQFF.

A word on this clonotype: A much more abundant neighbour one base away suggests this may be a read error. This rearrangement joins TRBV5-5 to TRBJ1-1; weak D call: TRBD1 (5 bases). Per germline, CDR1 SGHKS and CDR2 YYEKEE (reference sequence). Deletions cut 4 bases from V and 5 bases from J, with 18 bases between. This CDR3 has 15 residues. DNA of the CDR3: TGTGCCAGCAGCATGGGTCCCGGGACGTGGACTGAAGCTTTCTTT. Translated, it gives CASSMGPGTWTEAFF.

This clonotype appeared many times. The CDR3 loop is CASTHSPGPQPQHF. CDR3 nucleotide sequence: TGTGCCAGCACACATTCCCCGGGACCTCAGCCCCAGCATTTT. The chain joins TRBV28 to TRBJ1-5, with D possibly TRBD1 on 5 matching bases. The CDR3 loop spans 14 amino acids. Per the germline V gene, CDR1 is MDHEN and CDR2 is SYDVKM. Trimming shortened V by 7 bases and J by 6 bases, and 16 bases separated the two germline ends.

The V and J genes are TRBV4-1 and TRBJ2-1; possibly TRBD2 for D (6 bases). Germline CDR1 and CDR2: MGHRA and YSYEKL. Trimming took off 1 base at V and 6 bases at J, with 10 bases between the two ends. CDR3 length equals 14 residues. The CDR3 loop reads CASSQGGRGNEQFF. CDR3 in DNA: TGCGCCAGCAGCCAAGGAGGGCGGGGCAATGAGCAGTTCTTC.

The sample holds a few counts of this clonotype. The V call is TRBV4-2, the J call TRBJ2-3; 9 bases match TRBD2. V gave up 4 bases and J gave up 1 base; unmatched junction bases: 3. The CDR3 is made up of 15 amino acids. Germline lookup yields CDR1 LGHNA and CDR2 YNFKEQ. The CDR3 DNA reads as TGTGCCAGCAGCCCTGAGCGGGAGGGCACAGATACGCAGTATTTT. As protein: CASSPEREGTDTQYF.

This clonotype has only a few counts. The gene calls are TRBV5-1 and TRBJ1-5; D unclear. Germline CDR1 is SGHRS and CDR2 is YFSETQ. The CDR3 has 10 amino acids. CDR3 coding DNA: TGCCCCGGGTCCCATCAGCCCCAGCATTTT. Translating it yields CPGSHQPQHF.

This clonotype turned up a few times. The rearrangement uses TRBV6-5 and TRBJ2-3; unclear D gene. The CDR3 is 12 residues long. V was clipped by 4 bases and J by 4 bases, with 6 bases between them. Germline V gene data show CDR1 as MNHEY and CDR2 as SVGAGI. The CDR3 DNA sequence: TGTGCCAGCAGTTCGTCCGCAGATACGCAGTATTTT. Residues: CASSSSADTQYF.

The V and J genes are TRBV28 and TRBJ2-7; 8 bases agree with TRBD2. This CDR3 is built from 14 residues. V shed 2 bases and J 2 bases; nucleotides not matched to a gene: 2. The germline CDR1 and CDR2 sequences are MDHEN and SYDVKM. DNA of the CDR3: TGTGCCAGCAGTTTAAGCGGGAGTACCTACGAGCAGTACTTC. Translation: CASSLSGSTYEQYF.

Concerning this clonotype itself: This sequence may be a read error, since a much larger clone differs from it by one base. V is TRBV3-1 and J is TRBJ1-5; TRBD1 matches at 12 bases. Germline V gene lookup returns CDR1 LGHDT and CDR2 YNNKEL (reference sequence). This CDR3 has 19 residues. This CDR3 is CASGQGFGTGGSSNQPQHF. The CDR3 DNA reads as TGTGCCAGCGGCCAAGGTTTTGGGACAGGGGGCTCGAGCAATCAGCCCCAGCATTTT.

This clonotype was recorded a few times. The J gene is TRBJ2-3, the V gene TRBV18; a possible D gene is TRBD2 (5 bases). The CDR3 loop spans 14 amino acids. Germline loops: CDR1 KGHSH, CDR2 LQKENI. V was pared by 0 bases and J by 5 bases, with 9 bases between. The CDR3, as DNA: TGTGCCAGCTCACCACCGATGGGAGTAGATACGCAGTATTTT. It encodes CASSPPMGVDTQYF. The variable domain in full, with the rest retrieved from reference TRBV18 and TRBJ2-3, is NAGVMQNPRHLVRRRGQEARLRCSPMKGHSHVYWYRQLPEEGLKFMVYLQKENIIDESGMPKERFSAEFPKEGPSILRIQQVVRGDSAAYFCASSPPMGVDTQYFGPGTRLTVL.

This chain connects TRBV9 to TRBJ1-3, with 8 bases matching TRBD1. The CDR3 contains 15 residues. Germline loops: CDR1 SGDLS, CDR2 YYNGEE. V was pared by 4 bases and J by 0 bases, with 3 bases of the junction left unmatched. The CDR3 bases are TGTGCCAGCAGCCCCAGGGGGCTCTCTGGAAACACCATATATTTT. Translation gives CASSPRGLSGNTIYF.

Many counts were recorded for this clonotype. This CDR3 is CASRLIQEAANTGELFF. As DNA, the CDR3 is TGTGCCAGCAGACTGATACAGGAAGCCGCGAACACCGGGGAGCTGTTTTTT. V is TRBV12-3 or TRBV12-4 and J is TRBJ2-2; the D gene is possibly TRBD1 (5 bases). This CDR3 is built from 17 residues. Trimming shortened V by 6 bases and J by 0 bases, and 17 bases separated the two germline ends.